This TCR beta chain was captured in a study of T-cell reconstitution after alpha-beta-depleted transplantation in children. The CDR3 has 16 residues. Germline V gene data show CDR1 as LGHNA and CDR2 as YNFKEQ. V lost 5 bases, J lost 6 bases, and 23 bases lay in between. This clonotype was counted between two and nine times. It was with unique molecular identifiers that the TCRbeta library was prepared. TCRdb reprocessed the PCR reads via MiXCR and lists one record per CDR3 protein. The data show around 360,000 distinct CDR3 sequences, 10% seen once. The V call is TRBV4-2, the J call TRBJ2-7; D tentatively fits TRBD1 or TRBD2 (5 bases each). The source was PBMCs from the stem cell graft donor, collected from the stem cell graft. This receptor was obtained from a human donor who donated a stem cell graft to a child with acute lymphoblastic leukemia. The chain's CDR3 is CASSSTGGEVNPEQYF. The DNA for the CDR3 is TGTGCCAGCAGCTCTACTGGGGGAGAAGTCAATCCCGAGCAGTACTTC.